Below are 24 T cell receptor beta chains sequenced from a single sample in a study of blood T cell repertoires in COVID-19. Assay used: immunoSEQ multiplex PCR; TCRdb lists only in-frame clones, some missing. The table has a few hundred thousand clones, 70% to 90% seen once; the top ten hold 4.6%. Sequenced: peripheral blood. These receptors all stem from a man in his sixties who had recovered from COVID-19.

The chain employs TRBV28 and TRBJ1-2, with 7 nucleotides matching TRBD1. V lost 6 bases to trimming and J lost 3 bases; unmatched junction nucleotides: 13. The CDR3 consists of 16 residues. Germline V CDR1 and CDR2: MDHEN, SYDVKM. The CDR3 DNA follows: TGTGCCAGCAGCGTGCCCTACGGACAGGAGGACTATGGCTACACCTTC. This codes for CASSVPYGQEDYGYTF.

V gene TRBV11-2 combines with J gene TRBJ2-5, with D maybe TRBD2 (6 bases). The V gene's germline CDR1 is SGHAT and CDR2 FQNNGV. CDR3 size: 14 residues. Trimming cost V 1 base and J 10 bases, with 16 bases left between them. The CDR3 sequence: CASSLVPEAGSQYF. In DNA, the CDR3 is TGTGCCAGCAGCTTAGTTCCCGAGGCCGGGAGCCAGTACTTC.

The rearrangement links TRBV19 to TRBJ1-5; possibly TRBD1 for D (5 bases). V lost 7 bases and J lost 7, with 17 bases in between. From germline, CDR1 is LNHDA and CDR2 SQIVND (reference sequence). This CDR3 is built from 14 residues. The CDR3 is CASTMRDPGQPQHF. For the CDR3, the DNA is TGTGCCAGTACTATGCGGGACCCGGGCCAGCCCCAGCATTTT.

This clone was detected only a few times. The J gene is TRBJ2-1, the V gene TRBV15, with TRBD2 matching 12 bases. The V segment lost 1 base and the J segment 8 bases; nucleotides outside the gene matches: 0. Germline V lookup: CDR1 LNHNV, CDR2 YYDKDF (reference sequence). CDR3 length: 14 amino acids. The CDR3 region has the DNA TGTGCCACCAGCAGAGGACTAGCGGGAGATGAGCAGTTCTTC. It codes for CATSRGLAGDEQFF.

The gene calls are TRBV7-2 and TRBJ2-1; TRBD1 matches at 7 bases. Per the germline V gene, CDR1 is SGHTA and CDR2 is FQGNSA. The CDR3 loop spans 15 amino acids. With V trimmed by 0 bases and J by 9 bases, 8 bases remained unmatched. CDR3 sequence reads: CASSLANRGSGEQFF. CDR3 nucleotides: TGTGCCAGCAGCTTAGCGAACAGGGGATCGGGTGAGCAGTTCTTC.

The chain combines TRBV3-1 (or the pseudogene TRBV3-2) with TRBJ1-1; no definite D call. Per germline, CDR1 LGHDT and CDR2 YNNKEL (reference sequence). The CDR3 runs 13 residues. V was trimmed by 7 bases and J by 5 bases, leaving 14 bases between them. Written as DNA, the CDR3 is TGTGCCAGCACCCAGCGAGGAGAGACTGAAGCTTTCTTT. Its protein is CASTQRGETEAFF.

This clone was seen a handful of times. The V call is TRBV19, the J call TRBJ2-3, with 10 bases fitting TRBD2. V was clipped by 3 bases and J by 1 base; unmatched bases: 7. Germline V gene sequence: CDR1 LNHDA, CDR2 SQIVND (reference sequence). This CDR3 spans 17 amino acids. This CDR3 reads CASSMLTSGPGTDTQYF. The CDR3 region has the DNA TGTGCCAGTAGTATGTTGACTAGCGGGCCGGGCACAGATACGCAGTATTTT.

The rearrangement uses TRBV19 and TRBJ2-7; D might be TRBD2 (5 bases). The ends were cut back, 1 base at V and 0 bases at J, with 10 bases in the middle. The CDR3 has 15 residues. Germline CDR1 and CDR2: LNHDA and SQIVND (reference sequence). CDR3 bases: TGTGCCAGTAGTATAGGGCAAGCGGCCTCCTACGAGCAGTACTTC. Its translation is CASSIGQAASYEQYF.

This chain uses TRBV11-2 with TRBJ2-1, with TRBD2 identical over 10 bases. In germline, CDR1 is SGHAT, CDR2 FQNNGV. V lost 3 bases to trimming and J lost 5 bases; unmatched junction nucleotides: 7. CDR3 size: 16 residues. CDR3 protein: CASSFAIAGGNNEQFF. For the CDR3, the DNA is TGTGCCAGCAGCTTTGCTATAGCGGGAGGAAACAATGAGCAGTTCTTC.

The rearrangement uses TRBV7-8 and TRBJ2-5; D might be TRBD2 (6 bases). Germline lookup yields CDR1 SGHVS and CDR2 FQNEAQ. This CDR3 contains 14 residues. With 6 bases removed from V and 1 base from J, the gap between germline ends came to 12 bases. In DNA, the CDR3 is TGTGCCAGCAGTCCCGGGGGAATCCAAGAGACCCAGTACTTC. As protein: CASSPGGIQETQYF.

The chain uses TRBV6-2 or TRBV6-3 and TRBJ2-1, with TRBD2 matching over 8 bases. Germline-derived CDR1 and CDR2 are MNHEY and SVGEGT. V was pared by 7 bases and J by 0 bases, with 8 bases of the junction left unmatched. The CDR3 is made up of 16 amino acids. CDR3 residues: CASTPFGRGSYNEQFF. The DNA for the CDR3 is TGTGCCAGCACCCCCTTCGGGAGGGGCTCCTACAATGAGCAGTTCTTC.

This clone was observed a few times. The sample carries other DNA sequences with the same CDR3. The rearrangement uses TRBV18 and TRBJ1-5; 9 bases match TRBD1. Germline V gene lookup returns CDR1 KGHSH and CDR2 LQKENI. The V segment lost 3 bases and the J segment 4 bases; nucleotides outside the gene matches: 1. The CDR3 length is 14 residues. The CDR3 spells CASSPGTGNQPQHF. Here the CDR3 DNA reads TGTGCCAGCTCACCCGGGACAGGGAATCAGCCCCAGCATTTT.

The chain uses TRBV5-1 and TRBJ2-3, with 9 bases fitting TRBD1. The CDR3 has 15 amino acids. CDR1 is SGHRS, CDR2 YFSETQ, per germline. V shed 0 bases and J 3 bases; nucleotides not matched to a gene: 2. This CDR3 is CASSLGTGVTDTQYF. In nucleotides, the CDR3 is TGCGCCAGCAGCTTGGGGACAGGGGTGACAGATACGCAGTATTTT.

The chain recombines TRBV27 with TRBJ2-2; 8 nucleotides match TRBD1. CDR3 size: 16 residues. Germline V gives CDR1 MNHEY, CDR2 SMNVEV (reference sequence). Trimming at V came to 5 bases and at J to 2 bases, leaving 7 bases not matched to a gene. The CDR3 nucleotides read TGTGCCAGCAGTACCTCCAGGGGGCCCAACACCGGGGAGCTGTTTTTT. Its translation: CASSTSRGPNTGELFF.

V and J are TRBV28 and TRBJ1-3; the match to TRBD1 covers 9 bases. V dropped 2 bases and J dropped 6; count of bases not matched to a gene: 8. The V gene's germline CDR1 is MDHEN and CDR2 SYDVKM. This CDR3 region has 16 residues. The CDR3 DNA is TGTGCCAGCAGTTTACCCAACAGGGGGCCGGAAAACACCATATATTTT. Protein sequence: CASSLPNRGPENTIYF. Together with reference TRBV28 and TRBJ1-3, the CDR3 gives the full variable domain: DVKVTQSSRYLVKRTGEKVFLECVQDMDHENMFWYRQDPGLGLRLIYFSYDVKMKEKGDIPEGYSVSREKKERFSLILESASTNQTSMYLCASSLPNRGPENTIYFGEGSWLTVV.

The gene calls are TRBV30 and TRBJ2-5; 11 nucleotides align to TRBD2. Germline V CDR1 and CDR2: GTSNPN, SVGIG (reference sequence). The CDR3 is 16 amino acids. V lost 2 bases to trimming and J lost 5 bases; unmatched junction nucleotides: 10. CDR3 loop: CAWSQIAGGPRETQYF. CDR3 nucleotides: TGTGCCTGGAGTCAGATAGCGGGAGGGCCAAGGGAGACCCAGTACTTC.

This chain joins TRBV27 and TRBJ2-2, with unresolved D. Trimming pared 2 bases from V and 5 bases from J, leaving 6 bases between. In germline, CDR1 is MNHEY, CDR2 SMNVEV (reference sequence). The CDR3 runs to 13 residues. The CDR3 sequence is CASSLLRTGELFF. For the CDR3, the DNA is TGTGCCAGCAGTTTACTAAGAACCGGGGAGCTGTTTTTT.

This clone was seen only a few times. The V call is TRBV7-2, the J call TRBJ1-1; D not resolved. Germline V gene sequence: CDR1 SGHTA, CDR2 FQGNSA. This CDR3 is 14 amino acids long. V was pared by 5 bases and J by 4 bases, with 14 bases between. CDR3: CASSTRGLSTEAFF. The CDR3 DNA sequence: TGTGCCAGCAGCACCAGAGGCCTGAGCACTGAAGCTTTCTTT.

The rearrangement links TRBV10-3 to TRBJ2-7, with 8 bases that match TRBD2. There are 13 residues in the CDR3. Germline V gene lookup returns CDR1 ENHRY and CDR2 SYGVKD. The ends lost 6 bases at V and 4 bases at J; junction bases unmatched: 5. For the CDR3, the DNA is TGTGCCATCAGCGGGGGGGAGGAATACGAGCAGTACTTC. Its translation: CAISGGEEYEQYF.

The chain employs TRBV6-1 and TRBJ2-5; no clear D. The CDR3 runs to 14 residues. Trimming removed 3 bases at V and 1 base at J, with 9 bases between. Germline values: CDR1 MNHNS, CDR2 SASEGT. The CDR3 spells CASSDLGRQETQYF. For the CDR3, the DNA is TGTGCCAGCAGTGACCTGGGCCGCCAAGAGACCCAGTACTTC.

The CDR3 nucleotides read TGTGCCAGCTATCGGGGGGCAGGCGAGCAGTACTTC. The encoded protein is CASYRGAGEQYF. The chain employs TRBV6-5 and TRBJ2-7, with a tentative D call TRBD2 (7 bases). The CDR3 consists of 12 residues. The germline gives CDR1 MNHEY, CDR2 SVGAGI. V shed 8 bases and J shed 6 bases, with 14 bases lying between them.

The CDR3 DNA follows: TGTGCCAGCAGCTTGCGGACTGGGGGGGACAATGAGCAGTTCTTC. Translated: CASSLRTGGDNEQFF. The chain recombines TRBV7-9 with TRBJ2-1; 7 nucleotides align to TRBD2. From germline, CDR1 is SEHNR and CDR2 FQNEAQ (reference sequence). The CDR3 extends over 15 amino acids. Trimming at V came to 3 bases and at J to 5 bases, leaving 7 bases not matched to a gene.

The table lists this clone with a count of one. The rearrangement uses TRBV6-6 and TRBJ2-7; D call uncertain. CDR3 size: 12 residues. Germline CDR1 MNHNY, CDR2 SVGAGI (reference sequence). Trimming removed 4 bases at V and 2 bases at J, with 6 bases between. CDR3 bases: TGTGCCAGCAGTTCGTCGGCCTACGAGCAGTACTTC. It encodes CASSSSAYEQYF.

The chain recombines TRBV5-6 with TRBJ2-1, with 11 bases matching TRBD2. Looked up from germline, CDR1 is SGHDT and CDR2 is YYEEEE. This CDR3 spans 15 amino acids. With 2 bases clipped from V and 4 bases from J, the junction kept 2 bases outside the gene matches. The CDR3 nucleotides read TGTGCCAGCAGCTTCACTAGCGGGGGTTACAATGAGCAGTTCTTC. The encoded protein is CASSFTSGGYNEQFF.